This T cell receptor beta chain was retrieved from a study of breast tumors, draining lymph nodes, adjacent tissues. TCRdb used MiXCR to reprocess the multiplex PCR reads, holding one entry per CDR3 protein. The table records more than 200,000 distinct CDR3 sequences, around 32% of them present only once. There are many counts of this clonotype. V was pared by 4 bases and J by 0 bases, with 16 bases between. The CDR3 extends over 16 amino acids. Germline lookup yields CDR1 SQVTM and CDR2 ANQGSEA. Samples came from axillary lymph nodes draining the breast cancer. Sample: axillary lymph node tissue. This TCR derives from a female donor with breast cancer. Some clones in this sample may be carry-over from other donors' samples. The chain combines TRBV29-1 with TRBJ1-3; D remains ambiguous. The CDR3: CSVAQGYSPSGNTIYF. In DNA, the CDR3 is TGCAGCGTTGCTCAAGGATACAGTCCCTCTGGAAACACCATATATTTT.